This entry lists 13 T cell receptor beta chains sequenced from one sample in a study of PD-1 blockade in mismatch repair-deficient tumors (TCRdb year 2017). Libraries were made using the immunoSEQ multiplex PCR assay. The clones in this table, taken by TCRdb from immuneACCESS, are in-frame only. Not every clone is retained; where verified, under half of the shortfall comes from an unresolved V gene, and the cause of the rest is unknown. The sample has approximately 51,000 clones on record, about 84% of them singletons. The ten largest clones take up over 7.5% of the sample. The starting material was peripheral blood, obtained about 4.5 months after starting pembrolizumab. These receptors were collected from an adult with mismatch repair-deficient cancer.

This clone was found once. The gene calls are TRBV11-2 and TRBJ1-1, with D uncertain. The length of the CDR3 is 14 residues. Germline V gives CDR1 SGHAT, CDR2 FQNNGV. V shed 0 bases and J shed 0 bases, with 5 bases lying between them. CDR3 region: CASSLDFMNTEAFF. CDR3 DNA sequence: TGTGCCAGCAGCTTAGACTTTATGAACACTGAAGCTTTCTTT.

The CDR3 DNA sequence: TGTGCCAGCAGCTTAGAAAGAGAAGAGACCCAGTACTTC. It specifies CASSLEREETQYF. The chain couples TRBV11-2 to TRBJ2-5, with D hard to call. V gave up 0 bases and J gave up 3 bases, with 5 bases separating them. Per the germline V gene, CDR1 is SGHAT and CDR2 is FQNNGV. This CDR3 contains 13 residues.

The chain employs TRBV19 and TRBJ1-4; D may be TRBD1 (6 bases). The length of the CDR3 is 15 residues. Germline V gene lookup returns CDR1 LNHDA and CDR2 SQIVND (reference sequence). Trimming removed 3 bases from V and 4 bases from J, with 12 bases in between. The CDR3 DNA reads TGTGCCAGTAGTATCTTTTACAGGGTTAATGAAAAACTGTTTTTT. It is translated as CASSIFYRVNEKLFF. Supplemented by reference TRBV19 and TRBJ1-4, the full variable domain reads DGGITQSPKYLFRKEGQNVTLSCEQNLNHDAMYWYRQDPGQGLRLIYYSQIVNDFQKGDIAEGYSVSREKKESFPLTVTSAQKNPTAFYLCASSIFYRVNEKLFFGSGTQLSVL.

This chain connects TRBV5-1 to TRBJ2-2, with D unclear. The CDR3 spans 14 residues. CDR1 is SGHRS and CDR2 is YFSETQ in the germline V gene. Trimming removed 4 bases at V and 3 bases at J, with 10 bases between. The CDR3 loop is CASSGSSDTGELFF. For the CDR3, the DNA is TGCGCCAGCAGCGGCTCTTCTGACACCGGGGAGCTGTTTTTT. The variable domain in full, with the rest retrieved from reference TRBV5-1 and TRBJ2-2, is KAGVTQTPRYLIKTRGQQVTLSCSPISGHRSVSWYQQTPGQGLQFLFEYFSETQRNKGNFPGRFSGRQFSNSRSEMNVSTLELGDSALYLCASSGSSDTGELFFGEGSRLTVL.

The rearrangement joins TRBV2 to TRBJ1-2; tentatively, D is TRBD1 (6 bases). Trimming cost V 5 bases and J 0 bases, with 13 bases left between them. Germline-derived CDR1 and CDR2 are SNHLY and FYNNEI. The CDR3 spans 15 residues. The CDR3: CASSSSGTPNYGYTF. The CDR3 nucleotides read TGTGCCAGCAGTTCCTCCGGGACACCTAACTATGGCTACACCTTC.

V is TRBV7-9 and J is TRBJ2-5, with a tentative D call TRBD2 (5 bases). V lost 5 bases and J 2 bases, leaving 12 bases between the germline ends. The length of the CDR3 is 14 residues. Germline CDR1 and CDR2: SEHNR and FQNEAQ (reference sequence). The CDR3 protein is CASSPGSKQETQYF. Here the CDR3 DNA reads TGTGCCAGCAGCCCGGGGTCCAAACAAGAGACCCAGTACTTC.

This chain uses TRBV27 with TRBJ2-7, with D unclear. The germline gives CDR1 MNHEY, CDR2 SMNVEV (reference sequence). This CDR3 contains 14 residues. V lost 3 bases and J lost 3, with 12 bases in between. Here the CDR3 reads CASSLQFPYYEQYF. The DNA for the CDR3 is TGTGCCAGCAGTTTGCAATTCCCCTACTACGAGCAGTACTTC.

The V and J genes are TRBV20-1 and TRBJ2-7; TRBD2 aligns across 7 bases. CDR1 is DFQATT and CDR2 is SNEGSKA in the germline V gene (reference sequence). The CDR3 is 11 amino acids. Trimming cost V 6 bases and J 4 bases; bases outside gene matches: 3. The CDR3 DNA reads as TGCAGTGCCCGGACTAGTTACGAGCAGTACTTC. It translates to CSARTSYEQYF.

J is TRBJ2-7 and V is TRBV2, with 8 bases matching TRBD1. Germline trimming cut 6 bases from V and 6 bases from J; bases unmatched to any gene: 7. The CDR3 loop spans 13 amino acids. Germline V gene sequence: CDR1 SNHLY, CDR2 FYNNEI. The CDR3 DNA reads TGTGCCAGCAGAGCCCGGACAGGGCTCGAGCAGTACTTC. This encodes CASRARTGLEQYF.

The chain combines TRBV6-5 with TRBJ1-1; D is ambiguous. V lost 2 bases, J lost 0 bases, and 13 bases lay in between. CDR1 and CDR2 (germline): MNHEY, SVGAGI. CDR3 length: 16 residues. The DNA for the CDR3 is TGTGCCAGCAGTTACCGACTCACCAGGCTGAACACTGAAGCTTTCTTT. It encodes CASSYRLTRLNTEAFF.

The chain is built from TRBV2 and TRBJ1-1; D gene unclear. Trimming took 9 bases from V and 0 from J, leaving 20 bases between them. The length of the CDR3 is 16 residues. Germline V gene data show CDR1 as SNHLY and CDR2 as FYNNEI. The DNA of the CDR3 is TGTGCCAGTAACCCTACTTTCGCGGCCATGAACACTGAAGCTTTCTTT. Its protein product is CASNPTFAAMNTEAFF.

This chain uses TRBV27 with TRBJ1-1; a possible D gene is TRBD1 (5 bases). V was pared by 6 bases and J by 5 bases, with 16 bases between. There are 14 residues in the CDR3. Germline V lookup: CDR1 MNHEY, CDR2 SMNVEV (reference sequence). The CDR3 coding sequence is TGTGCCAGCAGGTCTCTTGGGGGTTCGACTGAAGCTTTCTTT. This codes for CASRSLGGSTEAFF.

V and J are TRBV27 and TRBJ2-1; TRBD2 aligns across 7 bases. V was clipped by 4 bases and J by 3 bases; unmatched bases: 12. From germline, CDR1 is MNHEY and CDR2 SMNVEV (reference sequence). The CDR3 has 17 amino acids. Written as DNA, the CDR3 is TGTGCCAGCAGTTCCCGCACAGGACTAGTCTACTACAATGAGCAGTTCTTC. This translates into CASSSRTGLVYYNEQFF.